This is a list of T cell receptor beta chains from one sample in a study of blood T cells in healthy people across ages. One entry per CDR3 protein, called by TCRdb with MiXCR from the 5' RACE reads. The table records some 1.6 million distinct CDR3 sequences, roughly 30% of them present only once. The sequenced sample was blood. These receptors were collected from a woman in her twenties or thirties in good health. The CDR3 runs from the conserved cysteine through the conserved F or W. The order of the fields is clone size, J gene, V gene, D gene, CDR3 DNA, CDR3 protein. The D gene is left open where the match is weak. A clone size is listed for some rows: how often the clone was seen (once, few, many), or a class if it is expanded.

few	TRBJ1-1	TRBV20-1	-	TGCAGTGCTAGAGATGGGGGGGGGCAACAGGAAGCTTTCTTT	CSARDGGGQQEAFF
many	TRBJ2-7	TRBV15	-	TGTGCCACCGCGATTGATCTGGGCCCCGGCGAGCAGTACTTC	CATAIDLGPGEQYF
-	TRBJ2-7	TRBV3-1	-	TGTGCCAGCAGCCAAGGATATTTGGGGTCCGAGCAGTACTTC	CASSQGYLGSEQYF
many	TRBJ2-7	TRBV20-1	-	TGCAGTGCTAGAGGTGGGGTCTCCTACGAGCAGTACTTC	CSARGGVSYEQYF
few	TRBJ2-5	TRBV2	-	TGTGCCAGCATCCGGGGGGCCGGGGAGACCCAGTACTTC	CASIRGAGETQYF
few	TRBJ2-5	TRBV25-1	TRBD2	TGTGCCAGCAGTGAATTTGCGGGAGTCCAAGAGACCCAGTACTTC	CASSEFAGVQETQYF
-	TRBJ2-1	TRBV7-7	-	TGTGCCAGCAGCCCCCGGAGTGGTCAGAGCTCCTACAATGAGCAGTTCTTC	CASSPRSGQSSYNEQFF
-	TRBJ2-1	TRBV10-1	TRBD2	TGCGCCAGCAGAAAGACTAGCGGGGGAGGGAATGAGCAGTTCTTC	CASRKTSGGGNEQFF
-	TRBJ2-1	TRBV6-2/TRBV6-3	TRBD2	TGTGCCAGCAGTTACGGCGGGGGGATCTCCTACAATGAGCAGTTCTTC	CASSYGGGISYNEQFF
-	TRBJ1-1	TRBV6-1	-	TGTGCCAGCAGTGAAGCGCGCAGGGCCGGTCCGACTGAAGCTTTCTTT	CASSEARRAGPTEAFF
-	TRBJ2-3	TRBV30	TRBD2	TGTGCCTGGAGTTGGCTAGCGGGAGGGCCTACAGATACGCAGTATTTT	CAWSWLAGGPTDTQYF
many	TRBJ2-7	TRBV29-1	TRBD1	TGCAGCGTTATGTTCAGGACAGGGGGCTACGAGCAGTACTTC	CSVMFRTGGYEQYF
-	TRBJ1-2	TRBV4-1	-	TGCGCCAGCAGCCAAGATAGGGCGGATGGATCCGGCTACACCTTC	CASSQDRADGSGYTF
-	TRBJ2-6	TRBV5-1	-	TGCGCCAGCAGCAACGGACTGACAACCTCTGGGGCCAACGTCCTGACTTTC	CASSNGLTTSGANVLTF
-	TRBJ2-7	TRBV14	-	TGTGCCAGCAACCAAGACAACTTTGCCTTTTACGAGCAGTACTTC	CASNQDNFAFYEQYF
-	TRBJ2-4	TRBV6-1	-	TGTGCCAGCAGTGAAGCTCCTTTGGCGGGGAGATTAGCCAAAAACATTCAGTACTTC	CASSEAPLAGRLAKNIQYF
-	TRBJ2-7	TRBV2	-	TGTGCCACCGCGAAGTCCTACGAGCAGTACTTC	CATAKSYEQYF
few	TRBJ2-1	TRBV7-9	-	TGTGCCAGCAGCTACCGGGACCTAGCGTCGTATGAGCAGTTCTTC	CASSYRDLASYEQFF
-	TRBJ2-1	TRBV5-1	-	TGCGCCAGCAGCTTGGTTGGGGGTAGTAATGAGCTGTTCTTC	CASSLVGGSNELFF
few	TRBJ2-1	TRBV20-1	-	TGCAGTGCTAGAGATTCGACGGGGCCGCCGAACAATGAGCAGTTCTTC	CSARDSTGPPNNEQFF
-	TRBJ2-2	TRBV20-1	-	TGCAGTGCTGGACCGGACTACAACACCGGGGAGCTGTTTTTT	CSAGPDYNTGELFF
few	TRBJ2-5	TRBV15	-	TGTGCCACCAGCAGAGAAAGGAGGCAAGAGACCCAGTACTTC	CATSRERRQETQYF
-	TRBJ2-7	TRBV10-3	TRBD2	TGTACCAGCGGGACCTACGAACAGTACTTC	CTSGTYEQYF